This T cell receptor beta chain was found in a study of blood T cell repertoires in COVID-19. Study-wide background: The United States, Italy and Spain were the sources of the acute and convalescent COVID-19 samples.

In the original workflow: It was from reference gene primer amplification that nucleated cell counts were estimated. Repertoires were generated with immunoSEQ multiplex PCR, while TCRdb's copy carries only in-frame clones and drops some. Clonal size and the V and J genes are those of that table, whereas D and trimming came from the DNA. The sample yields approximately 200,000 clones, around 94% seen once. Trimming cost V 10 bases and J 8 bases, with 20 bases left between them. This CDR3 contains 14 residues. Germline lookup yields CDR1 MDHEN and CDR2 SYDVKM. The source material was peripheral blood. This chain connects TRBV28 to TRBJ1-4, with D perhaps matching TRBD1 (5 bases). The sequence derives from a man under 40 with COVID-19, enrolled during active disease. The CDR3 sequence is CATSGSRVGEKLFF. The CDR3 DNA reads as TGTGCCACCAGCGGCTCCAGGGTGGGAGAAAAACTGTTTTTT.